The T cell receptor (beta chain) described here comes from a study of blood T cell repertoires in COVID-19. Study in general: Material from acute and convalescent COVID-19 was sourced from the United States, Italy and Spain. Sources were T cells, B-cell-depleted T cells, or PBMCs; the material itself was cDNA or gDNA.

As handled by the study authors: Cell counts per sample came from amplifying reference gene primers. Libraries were prepared by immunoSEQ multiplex PCR; TCRdb keeps only in-frame clonotypes and omits some of them. V and J calls and clone size are those listed in that table; D and trimming were worked out from the DNA. There are about 120,000 clones in the sample; 80% to 90% occur only once, and 25% to 35% lies in the top ten. This clone showed up just once. V was pared by 2 bases and J by 7 bases, with 12 bases between. The CDR3 spans 14 residues. The V gene's germline CDR1 is MDHEN and CDR2 SYDVKM. This clonotype originated in a woman between 65 and 79 years old with acute or convalescent COVID-19. V usage is TRBV28 and J usage is TRBJ2-1, with D perhaps matching TRBD1 (5 bases). Sequencing was done on a sample of peripheral blood. The DNA for the CDR3 is TGTGCCAGCAGTTTAGACAGCCTGGGGAATGAGCAGTTCTTC. It translates to CASSLDSLGNEQFF.